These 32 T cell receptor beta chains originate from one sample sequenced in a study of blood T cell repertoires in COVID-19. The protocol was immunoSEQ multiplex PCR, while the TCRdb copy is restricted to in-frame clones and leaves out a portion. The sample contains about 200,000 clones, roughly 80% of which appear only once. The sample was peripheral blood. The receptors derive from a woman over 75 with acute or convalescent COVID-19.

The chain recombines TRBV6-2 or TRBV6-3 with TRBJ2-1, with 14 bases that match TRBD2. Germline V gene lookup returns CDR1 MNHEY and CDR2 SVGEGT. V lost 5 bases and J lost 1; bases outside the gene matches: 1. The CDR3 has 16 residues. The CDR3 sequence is CASSRTSGRSYNEQFF. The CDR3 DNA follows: TGTGCCAGCAGTAGGACTAGCGGGAGGTCCTACAATGAGCAGTTCTTC.

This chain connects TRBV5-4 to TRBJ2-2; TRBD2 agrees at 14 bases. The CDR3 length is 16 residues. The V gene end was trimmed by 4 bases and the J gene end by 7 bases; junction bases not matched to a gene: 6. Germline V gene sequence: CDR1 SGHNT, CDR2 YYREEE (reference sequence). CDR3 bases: TGTGCCAGCAGCAACGGACTAGCGGGGGGCGGCGGGGAGCTGTTTTTT. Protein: CASSNGLAGGGGELFF.

The CDR3, as DNA: TGTGCCAGCAGCTTGAAGGGGGGAGGGCAGCCCCAGCATTTT. Amino acids: CASSLKGGGQPQHF. The chain links TRBV5-6 to TRBJ1-5; TRBD1 might be the D (6 bases). The V gene lost 1 base and the J gene lost 7 bases, with 12 bases spanning the gap. The CDR3 is 14 amino acids. Germline V gene data show CDR1 as SGHDT and CDR2 as YYEEEE.

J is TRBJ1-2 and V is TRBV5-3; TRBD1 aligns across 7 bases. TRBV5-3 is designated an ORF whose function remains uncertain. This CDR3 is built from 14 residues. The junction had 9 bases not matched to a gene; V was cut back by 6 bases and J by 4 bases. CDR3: CARTHVGQIYGYTF. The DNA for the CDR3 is TGTGCCAGAACCCACGTGGGACAGATCTATGGCTACACCTTC.

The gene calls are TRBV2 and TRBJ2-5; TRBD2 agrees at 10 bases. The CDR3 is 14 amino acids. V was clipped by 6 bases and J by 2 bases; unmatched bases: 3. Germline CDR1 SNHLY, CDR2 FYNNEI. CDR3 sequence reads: CASSQGLAQETQYF. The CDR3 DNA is TGTGCCAGCAGCCAGGGACTAGCGCAAGAGACCCAGTACTTC. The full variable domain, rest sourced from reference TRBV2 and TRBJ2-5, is EPEVTQTPSHQVTQMGQEVILRCVPISNHLYFYWYRQILGQKVEFLVSFYNNEISEKSEIFDDQFSVERPDGSNFTLKIRSTKLEDSAMYFCASSQGLAQETQYFGPGTRLLVL.

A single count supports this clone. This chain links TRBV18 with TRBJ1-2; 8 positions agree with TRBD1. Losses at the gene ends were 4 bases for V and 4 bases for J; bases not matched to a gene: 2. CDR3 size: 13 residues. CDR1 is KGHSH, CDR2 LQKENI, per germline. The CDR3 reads CASSQQGGYGYTF. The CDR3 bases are TGTGCCAGCTCACAACAGGGGGGCTATGGCTACACCTTC.

CDR3 DNA sequence: TGCGCCAGCAGCTTGGCCGCCGGGACACAACTAACCGGGGAGCTGTTTTTT. It encodes CASSLAAGTQLTGELFF. The rearrangement links TRBV5-1 to TRBJ2-2; D is perhaps TRBD1 (6 bases). Germline V lookup: CDR1 SGHRS, CDR2 YFSETQ. The V gene lost 0 bases and the J gene lost 5 bases, with 17 bases spanning the gap. CDR3 length: 17 amino acids.

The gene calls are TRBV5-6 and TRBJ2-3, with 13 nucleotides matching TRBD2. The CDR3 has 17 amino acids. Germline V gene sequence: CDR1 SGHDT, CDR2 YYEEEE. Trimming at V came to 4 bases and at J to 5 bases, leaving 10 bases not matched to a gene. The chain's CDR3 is CASSQGLAGHLGDTQYF. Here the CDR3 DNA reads TGTGCCAGCAGCCAGGGACTAGCGGGACACCTGGGAGATACGCAGTATTTT.

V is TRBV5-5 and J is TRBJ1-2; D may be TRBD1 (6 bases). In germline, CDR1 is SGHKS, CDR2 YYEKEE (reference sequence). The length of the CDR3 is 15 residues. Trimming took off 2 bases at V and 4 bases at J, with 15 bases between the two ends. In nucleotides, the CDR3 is TGTGCCAGCAGCTTTCGGCAGGGGCAGGTCTATGGCTACACCTTC. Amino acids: CASSFRQGQVYGYTF.

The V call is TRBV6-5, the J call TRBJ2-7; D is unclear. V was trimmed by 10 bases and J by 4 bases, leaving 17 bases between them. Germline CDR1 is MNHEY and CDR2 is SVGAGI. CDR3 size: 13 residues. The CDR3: CAIEAAFGYEQYF. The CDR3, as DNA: TGTGCCATCGAGGCCGCGTTCGGATACGAGCAGTACTTC.

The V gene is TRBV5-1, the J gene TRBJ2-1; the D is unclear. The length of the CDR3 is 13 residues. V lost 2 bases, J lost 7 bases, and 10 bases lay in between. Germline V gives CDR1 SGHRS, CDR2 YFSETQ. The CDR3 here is CASSFLVGNEQFF. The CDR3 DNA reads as TGCGCCAGCAGCTTCCTAGTAGGTAATGAGCAGTTCTTC.

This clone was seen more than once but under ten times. The DNA of the CDR3 is TGTGCCACCAGCAGAGACAGAAGCTATGGCTACACCTTC. It codes for CATSRDRSYGYTF. V and J are TRBV15 and TRBJ1-2; D is unresolved. Trimming took off 0 bases at V and 4 bases at J, with 6 bases between the two ends. The germline gives CDR1 LNHNV, CDR2 YYDKDF (reference sequence). This CDR3 region has 13 residues.

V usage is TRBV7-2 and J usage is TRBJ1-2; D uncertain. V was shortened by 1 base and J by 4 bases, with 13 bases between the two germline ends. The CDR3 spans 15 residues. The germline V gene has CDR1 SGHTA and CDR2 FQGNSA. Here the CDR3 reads CASSLGGSQRYGYTF. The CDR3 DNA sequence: TGTGCCAGCAGCTTAGGAGGGTCTCAACGCTATGGCTACACCTTC.

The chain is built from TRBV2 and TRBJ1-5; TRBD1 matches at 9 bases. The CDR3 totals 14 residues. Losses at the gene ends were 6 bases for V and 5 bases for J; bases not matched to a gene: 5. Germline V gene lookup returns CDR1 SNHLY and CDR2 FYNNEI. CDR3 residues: CASSRDREDQPQHF. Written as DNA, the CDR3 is TGTGCCAGCAGCCGGGACAGGGAGGATCAGCCCCAGCATTTT.

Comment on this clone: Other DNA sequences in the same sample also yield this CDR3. This CDR3 reads CASSERGSNQPQHF. CDR3 nucleotides: TGTGCCAGCAGTGAGAGAGGGAGCAATCAGCCCCAGCATTTT. The chain joins TRBV2 to TRBJ1-5; D call uncertain. The V gene's germline CDR1 is SNHLY and CDR2 FYNNEI. The CDR3 covers 14 residues. V dropped 3 bases and J dropped 1 base, with 7 bases sitting between them.

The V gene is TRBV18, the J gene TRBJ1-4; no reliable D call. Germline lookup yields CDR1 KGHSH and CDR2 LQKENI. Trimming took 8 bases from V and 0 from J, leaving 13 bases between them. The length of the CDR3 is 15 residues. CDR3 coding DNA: TGTGCCAGCCCCGGAGAAACTGCAACTAATGAAAAACTGTTTTTT. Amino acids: CASPGETATNEKLFF.

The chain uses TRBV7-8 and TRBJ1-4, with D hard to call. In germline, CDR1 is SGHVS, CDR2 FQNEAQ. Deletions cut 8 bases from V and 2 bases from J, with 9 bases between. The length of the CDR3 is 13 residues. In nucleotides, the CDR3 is TGTGCCAGCGGTGAGGGTACTAATGAAAAACTGTTTTTT. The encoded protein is CASGEGTNEKLFF.

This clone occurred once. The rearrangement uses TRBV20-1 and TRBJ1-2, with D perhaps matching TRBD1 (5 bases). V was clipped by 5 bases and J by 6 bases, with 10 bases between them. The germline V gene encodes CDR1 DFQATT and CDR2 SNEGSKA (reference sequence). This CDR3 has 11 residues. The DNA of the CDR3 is TGCAGTGCTCTAAAGGGGAATGGCTACACCTTC. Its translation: CSALKGNGYTF.

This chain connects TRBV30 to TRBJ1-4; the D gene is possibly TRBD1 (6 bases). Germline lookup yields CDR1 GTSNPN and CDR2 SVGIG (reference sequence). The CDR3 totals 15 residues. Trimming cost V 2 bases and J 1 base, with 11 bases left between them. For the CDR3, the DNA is TGTGCCTGGAGTAGGGGGATGCGAACTAATGAAAAACTGTTTTTT. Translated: CAWSRGMRTNEKLFF.

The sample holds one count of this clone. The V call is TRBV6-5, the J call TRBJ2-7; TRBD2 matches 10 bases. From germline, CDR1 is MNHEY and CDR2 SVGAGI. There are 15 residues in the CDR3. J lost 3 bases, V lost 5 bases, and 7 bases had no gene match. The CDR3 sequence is CASSPTTSGNYEQYF. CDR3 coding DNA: TGTGCCAGCAGTCCTACTACTAGCGGGAACTACGAGCAGTACTTC.

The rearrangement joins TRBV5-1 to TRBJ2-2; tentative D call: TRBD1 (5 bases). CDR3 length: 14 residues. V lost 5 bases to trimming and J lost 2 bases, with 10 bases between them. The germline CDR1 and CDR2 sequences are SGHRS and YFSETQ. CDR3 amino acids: CASSPQGNTGELFF. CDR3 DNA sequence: TGCGCCAGCAGTCCCCAGGGAAACACCGGGGAGCTGTTTTTT.

The CDR3 bases are TGTGCCAGCAGCCCACAAGTTGAGGGCACCAGGGGGGCCAACGTCCTGACTTTC. Protein: CASSPQVEGTRGANVLTF. The chain links TRBV7-2 to TRBJ2-6; D might be TRBD2 (5 bases). V was shortened by 5 bases and J by 4 bases, with 21 bases between the two germline ends. CDR1 is SGHTA and CDR2 is FQGNSA in the germline V gene. The CDR3 spans 18 residues.

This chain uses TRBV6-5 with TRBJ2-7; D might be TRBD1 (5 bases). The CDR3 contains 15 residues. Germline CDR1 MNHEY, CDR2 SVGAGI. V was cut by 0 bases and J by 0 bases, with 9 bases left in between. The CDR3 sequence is CASSYSDSGSYEQYF. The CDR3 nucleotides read TGTGCCAGCAGTTACTCCGACAGTGGCTCCTACGAGCAGTACTTC.

The CDR3 DNA follows: TGTGCCAGCAGTTTTAGGGGTTTGGGCGAGCAGTACTTC. It specifies CASSFRGLGEQYF. The rearrangement joins TRBV27 to TRBJ2-7, with D possibly matching TRBD1 (5 bases). The germline V and J ends were trimmed by 3 bases and 6 bases, with 12 bases remaining between them. Germline values: CDR1 MNHEY, CDR2 SMNVEV (reference sequence). The CDR3 extends over 13 amino acids.

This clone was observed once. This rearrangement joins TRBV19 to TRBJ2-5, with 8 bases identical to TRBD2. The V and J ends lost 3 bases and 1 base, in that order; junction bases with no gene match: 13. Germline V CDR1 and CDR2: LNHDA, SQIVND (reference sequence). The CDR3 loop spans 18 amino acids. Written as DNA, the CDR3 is TGTGCCAGTAGTATCTCCACCTTCAGCGGGGGTTCCCAAGAGACCCAGTACTTC. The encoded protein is CASSISTFSGGSQETQYF.

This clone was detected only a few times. CDR3 residues: CASSYEEYSPLHF. The CDR3 DNA sequence: TGTGCCAGCAGTTACGAGGAGTATTCACCCCTCCACTTT. V gene TRBV6-2 or TRBV6-3 combines with J gene TRBJ1-6; no firm D call. V was cut by 2 bases and J by 8 bases, with 7 bases left in between. The germline CDR1 and CDR2 sequences are MNHEY and SVGEGT. This CDR3 has 13 residues.

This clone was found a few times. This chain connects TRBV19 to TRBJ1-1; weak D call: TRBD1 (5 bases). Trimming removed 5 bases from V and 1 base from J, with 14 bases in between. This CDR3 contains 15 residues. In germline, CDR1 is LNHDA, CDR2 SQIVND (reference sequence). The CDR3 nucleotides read TGTGCCAGTAGTCCCTTTGCAGGGCGGAACACTGAAGCTTTCTTT. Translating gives CASSPFAGRNTEAFF.

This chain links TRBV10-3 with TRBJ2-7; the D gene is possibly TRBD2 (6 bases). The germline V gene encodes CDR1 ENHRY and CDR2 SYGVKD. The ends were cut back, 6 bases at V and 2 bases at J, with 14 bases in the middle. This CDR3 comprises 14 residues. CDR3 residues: CAIREGGPTYEQYF. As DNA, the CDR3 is TGTGCCATCAGGGAGGGTGGGCCTACCTACGAGCAGTACTTC.

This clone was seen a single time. The CDR3 DNA follows: TGTGCCAGCCGGACCCTAGCGGGACGCATTTACAATGAGCAGTTCTTC. Protein product: CASRTLAGRIYNEQFF. The chain joins TRBV11-2 to TRBJ2-1; 9 bases line up with TRBD2. The V segment lost 8 bases and the J segment 4 bases; nucleotides outside the gene matches: 12. This CDR3 is built from 16 residues. Germline CDR1 reads SGHAT; CDR2 reads FQNNGV.

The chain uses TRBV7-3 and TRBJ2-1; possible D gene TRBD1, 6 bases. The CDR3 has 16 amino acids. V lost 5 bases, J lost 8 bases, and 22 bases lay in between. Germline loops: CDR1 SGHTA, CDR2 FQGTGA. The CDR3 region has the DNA TGTGCCAGCAGCCCGCGCCCCACGCGACAGGTGGATGAGCAGTTCTTC. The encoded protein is CASSPRPTRQVDEQFF.

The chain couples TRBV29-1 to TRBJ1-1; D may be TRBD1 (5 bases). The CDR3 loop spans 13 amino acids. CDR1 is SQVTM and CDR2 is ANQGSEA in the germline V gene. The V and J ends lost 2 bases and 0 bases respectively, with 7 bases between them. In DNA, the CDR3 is TGCAGCGTTGAACAGGGCGTGAACACTGAAGCTTTCTTT. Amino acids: CSVEQGVNTEAFF.

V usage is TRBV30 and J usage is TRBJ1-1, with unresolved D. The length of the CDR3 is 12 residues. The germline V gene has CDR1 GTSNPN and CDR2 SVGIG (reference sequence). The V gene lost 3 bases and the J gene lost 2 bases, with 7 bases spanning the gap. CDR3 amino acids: CAWRYTNTEAFF. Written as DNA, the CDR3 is TGTGCCTGGAGGTATACTAACACTGAAGCTTTCTTT.